This TCR beta chain was sequenced during a study of identical twins. Whole-study findings and limits: The same donors were not followed; conclusions instead depended on cross-sectional statistical analysis.

TCRdb recomputed calls from the 5' RACE reads with MiXCR, one row per CDR3 protein. Counted here are roughly 540,000 distinct CDR3 sequences, 20% to 25% occurring once; the ten biggest clones make up around 1%. A remark on this clonotype: Antigen unknown.

This same sample was also taken into another study, of T cells expressing NK-cell markers. In that study: TCR beta repertoires came from sorted CD3+CD56+NKG2C+, CD3+CD56+NKG2C- and CD3+CD56-NKG2C+ T cells. Dominant NKG2C+ clonotypes were found to form roughly 1.0-7.0% of CD8+ T cells in a handful of donors. In a few donors, dominant clonotypes made up about 25-65% of CD3+CD56-NKG2C+ cells.

The clonotype originates from a woman younger than 30 in good health. Sequencing was performed on CD4+ T cells sorted from blood.

The CDR3: CASSLGVAPNTGELFF. CDR3 nucleotides: TGTGCCAGCAGCTTAGGTGTCGCTCCGAACACCGGGGAGCTGTTTTTT. This chain uses TRBV5-4 with TRBJ2-2; no firm D call. The V end was cut by 2 bases, the J end by 0 bases, with 11 bases between. In germline, CDR1 is SGHNT, CDR2 YYREEE (reference sequence). CDR3 length: 16 residues.